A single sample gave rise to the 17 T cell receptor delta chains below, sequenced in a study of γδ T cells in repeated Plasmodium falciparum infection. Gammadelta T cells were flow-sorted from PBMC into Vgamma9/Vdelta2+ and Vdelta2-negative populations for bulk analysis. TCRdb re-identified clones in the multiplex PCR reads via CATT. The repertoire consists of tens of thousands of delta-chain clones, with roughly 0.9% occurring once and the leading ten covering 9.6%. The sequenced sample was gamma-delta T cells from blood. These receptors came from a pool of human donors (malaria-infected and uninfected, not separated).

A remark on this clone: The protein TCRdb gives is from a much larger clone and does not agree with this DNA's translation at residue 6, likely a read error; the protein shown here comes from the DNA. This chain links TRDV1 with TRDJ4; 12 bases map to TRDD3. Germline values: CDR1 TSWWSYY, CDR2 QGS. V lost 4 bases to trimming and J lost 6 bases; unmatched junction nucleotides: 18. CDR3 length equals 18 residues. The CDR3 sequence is CALGGRTSGWGIRGTLIF. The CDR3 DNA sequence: TGTGCTCTTGGGGGAAGAACCTCCGGCTGGGGGATACGCGGGACCCTGATCTTT.

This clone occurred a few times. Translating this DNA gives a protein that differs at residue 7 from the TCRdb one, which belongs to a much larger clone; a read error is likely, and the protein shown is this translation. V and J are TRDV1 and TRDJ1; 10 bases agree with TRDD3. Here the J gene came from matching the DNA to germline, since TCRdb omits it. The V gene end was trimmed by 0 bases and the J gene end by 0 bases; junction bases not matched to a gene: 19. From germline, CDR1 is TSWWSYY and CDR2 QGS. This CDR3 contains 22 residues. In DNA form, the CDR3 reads TGTGCTCTTGGGGAACTAGGCTACAACGTCTTACTGGGGGATGCTTACACCGATAAACTCATCTTT. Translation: CALGELGYNVLLGDAYTDKLIF.

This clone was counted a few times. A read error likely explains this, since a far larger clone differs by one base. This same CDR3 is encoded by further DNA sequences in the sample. CDR3 region: CACDLRHLENLLGDTPRSDKLIF. The DNA of the CDR3 is TGTGCCTGTGACCTTCGCCATCTAGAGAATTTACTGGGGGATACACCCCGCTCCGATAAACTCATCTTT. The chain links TRDV2 to TRDJ1; 12 bases fit TRDD3. V shed 3 bases and J 3 bases; nucleotides not matched to a gene: 28. The germline V gene has CDR1 GEAIGNYY and CDR2 EKD. This CDR3 has 23 amino acids.

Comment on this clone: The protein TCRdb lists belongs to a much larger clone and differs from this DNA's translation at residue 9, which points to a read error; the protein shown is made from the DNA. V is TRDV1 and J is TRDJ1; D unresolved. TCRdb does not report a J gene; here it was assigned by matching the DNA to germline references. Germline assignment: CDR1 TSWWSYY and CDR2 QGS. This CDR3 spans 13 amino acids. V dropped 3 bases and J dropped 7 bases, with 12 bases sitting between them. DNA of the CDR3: TGTGCTCTTGGGGACTATTCAGAGGGTAAACTCATCTTT. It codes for CALGDYSEGKLIF.

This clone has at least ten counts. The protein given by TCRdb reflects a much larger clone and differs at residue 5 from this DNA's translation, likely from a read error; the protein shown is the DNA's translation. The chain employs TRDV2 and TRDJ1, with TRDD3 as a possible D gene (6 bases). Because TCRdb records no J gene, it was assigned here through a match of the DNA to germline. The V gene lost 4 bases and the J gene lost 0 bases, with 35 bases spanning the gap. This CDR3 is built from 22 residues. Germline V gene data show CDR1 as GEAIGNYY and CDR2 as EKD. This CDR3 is CACERILGAYWGRGAYTDKLIF. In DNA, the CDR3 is TGTGCCTGTGAACGGATACTGGGAGCATATTGGGGCAGAGGGGCTTACACCGATAAACTCATCTTT.

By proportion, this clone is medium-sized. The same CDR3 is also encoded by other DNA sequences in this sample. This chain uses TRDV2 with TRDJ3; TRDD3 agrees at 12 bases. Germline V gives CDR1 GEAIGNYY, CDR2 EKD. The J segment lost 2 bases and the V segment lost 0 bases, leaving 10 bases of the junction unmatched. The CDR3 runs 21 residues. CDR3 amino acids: CACDTASLLGDTTWDTRQMFF. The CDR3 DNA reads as TGTGCCTGTGACACCGCGTCCCTACTGGGGGATACCACCTGGGACACCCGACAGATGTTTTTC.

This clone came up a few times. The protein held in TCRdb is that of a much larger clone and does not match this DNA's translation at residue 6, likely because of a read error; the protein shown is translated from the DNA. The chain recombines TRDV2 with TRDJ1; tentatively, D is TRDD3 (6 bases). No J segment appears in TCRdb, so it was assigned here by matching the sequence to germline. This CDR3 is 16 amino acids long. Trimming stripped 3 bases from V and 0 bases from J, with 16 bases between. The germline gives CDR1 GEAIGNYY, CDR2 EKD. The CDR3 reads CACDAVGGTYTDKLIF. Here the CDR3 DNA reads TGTGCCTGTGACGCTGTGGGGGGCACGTACACCGATAAACTCATCTTT.

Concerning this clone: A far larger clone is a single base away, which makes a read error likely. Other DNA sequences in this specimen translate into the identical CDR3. The CDR3 nucleotides read TGTGCCTGCGACACCGACGCAGGGGGACCCACCGATAAACTCATCTTT. Amino acid sequence: CACDTDAGGPTDKLIF. The J gene is TRDJ1, the V gene TRDV2, with D perhaps matching TRDD3 (6 bases). CDR1 and CDR2 (germline): GEAIGNYY, EKD. The CDR3 is made up of 16 amino acids.

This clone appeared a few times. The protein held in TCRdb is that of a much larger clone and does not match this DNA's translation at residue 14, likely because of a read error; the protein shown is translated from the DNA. CDR3 sequence: CALGAPSYVSLLGYTADKLIF. CDR3 nucleotides: TGTGCTCTTGGGGCCCCTTCCTACGTATCCCTACTGGGGTATACGGCCGATAAACTCATCTTT. The chain recombines TRDV1 with TRDJ1; 9 bases agree with TRDD2. Germline CDR1 reads TSWWSYY; CDR2 reads QGS. The CDR3 totals 21 residues. The V segment lost 4 bases and the J segment 3 bases; nucleotides outside the gene matches: 24.

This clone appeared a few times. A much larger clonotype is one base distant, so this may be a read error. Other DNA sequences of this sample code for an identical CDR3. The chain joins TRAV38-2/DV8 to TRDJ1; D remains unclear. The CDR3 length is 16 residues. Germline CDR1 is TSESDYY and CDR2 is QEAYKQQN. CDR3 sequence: CAYYGWHVYGTDKLIF. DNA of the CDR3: TGCGCTTATTACGGGTGGCACGTGTACGGGACCGATAAACTCATCTTT.

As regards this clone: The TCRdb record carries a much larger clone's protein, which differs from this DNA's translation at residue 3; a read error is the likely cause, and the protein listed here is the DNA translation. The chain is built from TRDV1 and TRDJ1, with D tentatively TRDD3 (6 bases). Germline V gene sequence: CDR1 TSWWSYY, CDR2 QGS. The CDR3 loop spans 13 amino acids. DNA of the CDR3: TGTGCTCCTGGGGAACCGAGGGACCCTAAACTCATCTTT. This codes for CAPGEPRDPKLIF.

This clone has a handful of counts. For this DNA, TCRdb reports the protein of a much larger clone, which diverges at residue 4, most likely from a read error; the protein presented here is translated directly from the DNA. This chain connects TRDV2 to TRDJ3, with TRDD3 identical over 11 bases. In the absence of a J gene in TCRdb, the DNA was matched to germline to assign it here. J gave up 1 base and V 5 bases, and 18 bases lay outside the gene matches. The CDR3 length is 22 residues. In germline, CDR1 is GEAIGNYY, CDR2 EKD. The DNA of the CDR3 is TGTGCCTGTGGCCGAGTACTGGGGGATATGGGCCCCAGGTCCTGGGACACCCGACAGATGTTTTTC. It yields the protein CACGRVLGDMGPRSWDTRQMFF.

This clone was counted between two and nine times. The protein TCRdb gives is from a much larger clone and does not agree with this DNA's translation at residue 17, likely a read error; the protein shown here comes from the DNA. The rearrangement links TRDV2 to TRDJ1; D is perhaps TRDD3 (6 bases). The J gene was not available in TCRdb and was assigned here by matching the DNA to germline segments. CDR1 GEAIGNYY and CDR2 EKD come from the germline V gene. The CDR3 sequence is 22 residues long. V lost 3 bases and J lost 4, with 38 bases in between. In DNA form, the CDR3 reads TGTGCCTGTGACCCCATTTTGGCTGGGGACCCTAGTAGGGTCTTCGACATCGATAAACTCATCTTT. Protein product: CACDPILAGDPSRVFDIDKLIF.

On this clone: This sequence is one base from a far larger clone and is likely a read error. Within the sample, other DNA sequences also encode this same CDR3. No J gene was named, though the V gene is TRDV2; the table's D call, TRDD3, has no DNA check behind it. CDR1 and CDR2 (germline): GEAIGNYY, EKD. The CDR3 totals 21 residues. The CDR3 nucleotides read TGTGCCTGTGACACCAAGGCACTGGGGATCGGGCTGGACCCGTACACCGATAAACTTATCTTT. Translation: CACDTKALGIGLDPYTDKLIF.

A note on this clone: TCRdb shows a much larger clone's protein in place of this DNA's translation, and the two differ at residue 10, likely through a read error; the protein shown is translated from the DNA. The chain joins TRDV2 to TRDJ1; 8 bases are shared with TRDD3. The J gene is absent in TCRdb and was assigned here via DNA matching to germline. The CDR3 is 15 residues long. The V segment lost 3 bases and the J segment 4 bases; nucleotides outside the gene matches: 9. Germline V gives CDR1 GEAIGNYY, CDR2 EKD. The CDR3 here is CACDDLVGDDDKLIF. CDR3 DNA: TGTGCCTGTGACGACCTGGTGGGGGATGACGATAAACTCATCTTT.

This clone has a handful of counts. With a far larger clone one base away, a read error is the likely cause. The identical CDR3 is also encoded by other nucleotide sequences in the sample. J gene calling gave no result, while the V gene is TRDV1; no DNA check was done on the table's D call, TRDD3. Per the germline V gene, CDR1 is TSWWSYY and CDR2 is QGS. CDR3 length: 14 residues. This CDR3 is CALGEPIRSDNLIF. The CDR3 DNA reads TGTGCTCTTGGGGAACCGATTAGGTCCGATAACCTCATCTTT.

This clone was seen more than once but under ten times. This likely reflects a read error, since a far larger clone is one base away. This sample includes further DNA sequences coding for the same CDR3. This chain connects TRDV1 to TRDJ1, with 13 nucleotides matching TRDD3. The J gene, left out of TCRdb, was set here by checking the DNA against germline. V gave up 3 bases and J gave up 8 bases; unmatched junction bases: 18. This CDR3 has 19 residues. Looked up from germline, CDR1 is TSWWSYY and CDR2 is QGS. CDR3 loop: CALGDPWSGTGGYGVKLIF. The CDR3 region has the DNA TGTGCTCTTGGGGATCCGTGGTCGGGTACTGGGGGATACGGTGTAAAACTCATCTTT.